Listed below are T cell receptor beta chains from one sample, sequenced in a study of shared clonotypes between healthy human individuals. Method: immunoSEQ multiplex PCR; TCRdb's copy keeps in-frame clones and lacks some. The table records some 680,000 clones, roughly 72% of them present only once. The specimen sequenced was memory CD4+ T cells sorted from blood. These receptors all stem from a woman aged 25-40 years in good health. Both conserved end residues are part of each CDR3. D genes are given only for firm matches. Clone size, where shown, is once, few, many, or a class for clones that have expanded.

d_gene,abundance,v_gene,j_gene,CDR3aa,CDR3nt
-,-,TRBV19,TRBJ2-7,CASSIRDNSYEQYF,TGTGCCAGTAGTATCCGGGACAATTCCTACGAGCAGTACTTC
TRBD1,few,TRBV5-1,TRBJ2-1,CASSLLNRGINEQFF,TGCGCCAGCAGCTTGTTGAACAGGGGGATCAATGAGCAGTTCTTC
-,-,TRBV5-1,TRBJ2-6,CASAWDSGANVLTF,TGCGCCAGCGCTTGGGACTCTGGGGCCAACGTCCTGACTTTC
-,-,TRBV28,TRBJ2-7,CASSAGYEQYF,TGTGCCAGCAGTGCCGGCTACGAGCAGTACTTC
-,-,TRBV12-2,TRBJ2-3,CASRPWGLAGGPIPTDTQYF,TGTGCAAGTCGCCCTTGGGGACTAGCGGGAGGCCCCATTCCCACAGATACGCAGTATTTT
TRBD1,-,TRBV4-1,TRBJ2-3,CASSQVSRTGDTDTQYF,TGCGCCAGCAGCCAAGTTAGCAGGACAGGAGACACAGATACGCAGTATTTT
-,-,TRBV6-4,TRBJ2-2,CASSEFGTINNGELFF,TGTGCCAGCAGTGAGTTCGGGACAATTAATAACGGGGAGCTGTTTTTT
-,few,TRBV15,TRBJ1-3,CATRQAPYSGNTIYF,TGTGCCACCAGACAGGCTCCCTACTCTGGAAACACCATATATTTT
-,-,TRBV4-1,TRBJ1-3,CASSQSRGISGNTIYF,TGCGCCAGCAGCCAATCCCGAGGTATCTCTGGAAACACCATATATTTT
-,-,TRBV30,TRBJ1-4,CAWSVQGVEEKLFF,TGTGCCTGGAGTGTACAAGGGGTAGAGGAAAAACTGTTTTTT
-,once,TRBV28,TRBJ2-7,CASNSGGNSYEQYF,TGTGCCAGCAACTCTGGCGGGAACTCCTACGAGCAGTACTTC
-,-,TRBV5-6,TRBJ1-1,CASSLAPRSRNTEAFF,TGTGCCAGCAGCTTGGCACCACGGTCCAGGAACACTGAAGCTTTCTTT
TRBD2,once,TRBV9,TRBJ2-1,CASSVVSGSYNEQFF,TGTGCCAGCAGCGTAGTTAGCGGGAGTTACAATGAGCAGTTCTTC
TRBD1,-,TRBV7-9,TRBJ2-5,CASSLLGQGGQETQYF,TGTGCCAGCAGCTTACTAGGACAGGGTGGTCAAGAGACCCAGTACTTC
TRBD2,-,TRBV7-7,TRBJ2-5,CASGLAVSGTQYF,TGTGCCAGCGGACTAGCGGTATCCGGGACCCAGTACTTC
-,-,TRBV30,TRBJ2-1,CAWSQGNEQFF,TGTGCCTGGAGTCAGGGAAATGAGCAGTTCTTC
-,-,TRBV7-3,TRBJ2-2,CASSAKGTGEAGTGELFF,TGTGCCAGCAGCGCGAAGGGTACAGGGGAGGCGGGGACCGGGGAGCTGTTTTTT
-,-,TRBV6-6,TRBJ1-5,CASSYSASTPNQPQHF,TGTGCCAGCAGTTACTCGGCCTCCACCCCGAATCAGCCCCAGCATTTT
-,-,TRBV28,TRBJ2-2,CASSDPGTLTGELFF,TGTGCCAGCAGTGACCCCGGGACACTCACCGGGGAGCTGTTTTTT
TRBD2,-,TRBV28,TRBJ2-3,CASSSSGTSTWADTQYF,TGTGCCAGCAGCTCATCCGGGACTAGTACCTGGGCAGATACGCAGTATTTT
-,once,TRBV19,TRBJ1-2,CASSVQSYGYTF,TGTGCCAGTAGTGTGCAGTCCTATGGCTACACCTTC
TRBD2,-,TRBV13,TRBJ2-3,CASSFLPLAGAVDTQYF,TGTGCCAGCAGCTTCCTACCCCTAGCGGGAGCGGTCGATACGCAGTATTTT
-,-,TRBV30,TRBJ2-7,CAWNGGRYEQYF,TGTGCCTGGAACGGGGGCCGATACGAGCAGTACTTC
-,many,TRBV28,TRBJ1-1,CASSASNTEAFF,TGTGCCAGCAGTGCGAGTAACACTGAAGCTTTCTTT
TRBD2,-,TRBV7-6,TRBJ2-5,CASSSGLAGPQETQYF,TGTGCCAGCAGCTCGGGACTAGCGGGACCACAAGAGACCCAGTACTTC
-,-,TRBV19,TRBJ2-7,CASSMTEREQYF,TGTGCCAGTAGTATGACGGAGCGCGAGCAGTACTTC
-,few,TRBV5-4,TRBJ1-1,CASSWGRDSEAFF,TGTGCCAGCAGCTGGGGCAGAGACTCTGAAGCTTTCTTT
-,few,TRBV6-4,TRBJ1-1,CASRETAGATEAFF,TGTGCCAGCAGGGAGACGGCAGGGGCCACTGAAGCTTTCTTT
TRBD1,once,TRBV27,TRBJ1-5,CATLGGPNQPQHF,TGTGCCACTTTAGGGGGCCCCAATCAGCCCCAGCATTTT
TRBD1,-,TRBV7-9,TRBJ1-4,CASSHWTGSTNEKLFF,TGTGCCAGCAGCCATTGGACAGGCTCAACTAATGAAAAACTGTTTTTT
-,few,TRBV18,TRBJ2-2,CASSPQGGSPGELFF,TGTGCCAGCTCACCACAGGGGGGATCTCCCGGGGAGCTGTTTTTT
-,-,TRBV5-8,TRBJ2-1,CASKLAYEQFF,TGTGCCAGCAAACTAGCCTATGAGCAGTTCTTC
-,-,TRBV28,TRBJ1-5,CASSLFLDNNQPQHF,TGTGCCAGCAGTTTATTCCTAGACAACAATCAGCCCCAGCATTTT
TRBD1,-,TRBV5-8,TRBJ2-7,CASSLAGTGAPRFHF,TGTGCCAGCAGCTTGGCCGGGACAGGGGCCCCCCGTTTCCACTTC
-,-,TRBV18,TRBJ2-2,CASSPQQEKAGELFF,TGTGCCAGCTCACCACAGCAAGAGAAGGCCGGGGAGCTGTTTTTT
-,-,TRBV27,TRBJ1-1,CASSLGTAATEAFF,TGTGCCAGCAGTTTAGGTACCGCCGCAACTGAAGCTTTCTTT
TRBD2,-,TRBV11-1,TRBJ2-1,CASSLALAGGPAEQFF,TGTGCCAGCAGCTTAGCGCTAGCGGGAGGGCCGGCTGAGCAGTTCTTC
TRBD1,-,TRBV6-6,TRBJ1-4,CASSYSGTGGEDLFF,TGTGCCAGCAGTTACTCAGGGACAGGGGGCGAGGATCTGTTTTTT
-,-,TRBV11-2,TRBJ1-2,CASSLGSYYGYTF,TGTGCCAGCAGCTTAGGGTCTTACTATGGCTACACCTTC
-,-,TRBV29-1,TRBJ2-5,CSVEDPGVGETQYF,TGCAGCGTTGAAGACCCGGGGGTGGGGGAGACCCAGTACTTC
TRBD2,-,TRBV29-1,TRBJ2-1,CSVKKTGTSGPNEQFF,TGCAGCGTTAAAAAAACCGGGACTAGCGGGCCTAATGAGCAGTTCTTC
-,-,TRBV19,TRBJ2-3,CASSIGLGDTQYF,TGTGCCAGTAGTATAGGTCTAGGAGATACGCAGTATTTT
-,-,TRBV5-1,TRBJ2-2,CASSFQTGLITGELFF,TGCGCCAGCAGCTTTCAGACAGGCCTAATCACCGGGGAGCTGTTTTTT
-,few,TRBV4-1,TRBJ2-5,CASSQDPPGMIEETQYF,TGCGCCAGCAGCCAAGATCCCCCAGGGATGATAGAGGAGACCCAGTACTTC
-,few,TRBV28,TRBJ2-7,CASSLPMGSQQYF,TGTGCCAGCAGTTTGCCTATGGGCTCCCAGCAGTACTTC
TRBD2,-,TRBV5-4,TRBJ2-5,CASSSGTSDQVTQYF,TGTGCCAGCAGCAGCGGGACTAGCGATCAGGTGACCCAGTACTTC
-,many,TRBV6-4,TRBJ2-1,CASSTGNSSYNEQFF,TGTGCCAGCAGCACCGGGAACAGCTCCTACAATGAGCAGTTCTTC
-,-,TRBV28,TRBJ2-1,CASSLRHEQFF,TGTGCCAGCAGTTTGAGGCATGAGCAGTTCTTC
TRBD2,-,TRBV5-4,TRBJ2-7,CASSLEHLAGGYEQYF,TGTGCCAGCAGCTTGGAGCATCTAGCGGGGGGTTACGAGCAGTACTTC
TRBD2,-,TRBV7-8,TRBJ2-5,CASSKTGTRQETQYF,TGTGCCAGCAGCAAAACCGGGACTAGACAAGAGACCCAGTACTTC
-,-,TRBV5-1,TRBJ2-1,CASSLDTGSYNEQFF,TGCGCCAGCAGCTTGGATACGGGATCCTACAATGAGCAGTTCTTC
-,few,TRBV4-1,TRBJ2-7,CASRKTGASAPYEQYF,TGCGCCAGCAGGAAAACAGGGGCTAGCGCGCCCTACGAGCAGTACTTC
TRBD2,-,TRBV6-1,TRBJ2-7,CASSEVEGAGSPIEQYF,TGTGCCAGCAGTGAAGTTGAGGGAGCGGGGAGCCCCATCGAGCAGTACTTC
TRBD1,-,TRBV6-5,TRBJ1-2,CASSGQGSGGYTF,TGTGCCAGCAGTGGACAGGGTTCAGGAGGCTACACCTTC